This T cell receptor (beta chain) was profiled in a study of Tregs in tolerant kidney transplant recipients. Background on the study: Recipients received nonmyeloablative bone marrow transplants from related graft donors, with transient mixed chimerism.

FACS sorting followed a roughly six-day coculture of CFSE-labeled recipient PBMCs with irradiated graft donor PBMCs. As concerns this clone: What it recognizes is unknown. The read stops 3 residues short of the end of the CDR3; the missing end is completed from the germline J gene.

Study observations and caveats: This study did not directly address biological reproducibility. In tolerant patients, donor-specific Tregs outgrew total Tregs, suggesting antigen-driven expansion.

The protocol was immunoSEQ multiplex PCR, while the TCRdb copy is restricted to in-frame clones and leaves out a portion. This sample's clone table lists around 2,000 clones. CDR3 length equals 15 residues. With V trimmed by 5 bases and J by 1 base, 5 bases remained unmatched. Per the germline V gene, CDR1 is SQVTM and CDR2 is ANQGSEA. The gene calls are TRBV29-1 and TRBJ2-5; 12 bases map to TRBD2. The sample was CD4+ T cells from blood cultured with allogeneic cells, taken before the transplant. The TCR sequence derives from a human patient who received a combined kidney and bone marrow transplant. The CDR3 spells CSVLPSGGAQETQYF. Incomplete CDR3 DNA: TGCAGCGTTCTACCTAGCGGGGGGGCCCAAGAGACC.